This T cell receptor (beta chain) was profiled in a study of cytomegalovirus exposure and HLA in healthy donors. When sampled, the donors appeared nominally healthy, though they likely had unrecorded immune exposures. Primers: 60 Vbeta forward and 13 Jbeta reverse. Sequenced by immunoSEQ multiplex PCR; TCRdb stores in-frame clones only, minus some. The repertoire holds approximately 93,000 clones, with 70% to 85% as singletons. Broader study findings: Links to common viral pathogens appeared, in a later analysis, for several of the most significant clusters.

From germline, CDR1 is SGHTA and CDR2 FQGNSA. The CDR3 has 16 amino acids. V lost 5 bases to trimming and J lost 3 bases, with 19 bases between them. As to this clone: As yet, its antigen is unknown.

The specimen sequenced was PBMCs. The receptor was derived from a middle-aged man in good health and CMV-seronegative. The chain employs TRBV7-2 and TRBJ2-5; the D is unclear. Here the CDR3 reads CASSRLVVASKETQYF. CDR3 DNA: TGTGCCAGCAGCCGTCTGGTGGTAGCAAGCAAAGAGACCCAGTACTTC.